This record covers a single T cell receptor (beta chain). The sample holds many counts of this clonotype. Its antigen is unknown. Base qualities are missing; no much larger clone stands one base away. The method behind the library was PCR. Sequencing took place on an Illumina HiSeq 2500. To reduce PCR and sequencing biases, unique molecular identifiers were built into the TCR beta cDNA libraries. About 500,000 cDNA molecules were obtained for every 1 to 10 million input T cells, so each molecule roughly corresponded to one T cell. Patient libraries were prepared and sequenced with the same protocol used for the earlier healthy control dataset. Samples belonging to the same batch were prepared together, multiplexed and sequenced on a shared HiSeq lane. Under the source paper's analysis protocol: MIGEC handled the raw barcoded reads, throwing out single-read molecular identifier groups before consensus assembly and CDR3 extraction. Clonotype tables were post-analysed with VDJtools, normalizing diversity by down-sampling all datasets to the smallest sample size. To correct batch-related cross-sample contamination, repertoire overlap clustering matched CDR3 amino acid sequences but not nucleotide sequences. TCRdb reanalyzed the raw reads on its own, using fastp at Q25 for trimming and MiXCR for clone calling, and kept in-frame beta chains. Identical CDR3 proteins give one entry, which carries the most common genes and DNA. The V and J calls and clone size are TCRdb's, not the authors'. The sample table records roughly 180,000 distinct CDR3 sequences; approximately 30% of these occur just once. Together, the top ten hold approximately 1.4% of the sample.

The sample belongs to a study of post-analysis software for immune sequencing data (dated by TCRdb to the mid-2010s). With regard to the full study: Relapsing-remitting, secondary progressive and progressive-relapsing multiple sclerosis were recorded as disease courses, and subtype annotation was lacking for some patients. A subset of samples was prepared in parallel using single-end sample barcoding, then pooled and co-amplified after Illumina adapter ligation. The multiple sclerosis patient repertoires were compared with 11 previously published healthy control repertoires from donors aged about 6 to 28 years.

Broader findings and caveats from the paper: When samples were clustered directly using the F measure, samples prepared in the same batch co-clustered strongly, which prompted a batch-effect correction. Patients showed significantly higher frequencies than controls for 4 or 5 TRBV segments, among them TRBV5-6, TRBV5-1 and TRBV20-1. Compared with controls, multiple sclerosis patients had significantly lower normalized Chao1 diversity, a finding suggesting substantial peripheral T-cell clonal expansion. The multiple sclerosis patient group was slightly younger than the control group.

CDR1 and CDR2, looked up from the germline V gene, are SGHRS and YFSETQ. The CDR3 starts with the cysteine, ends with the phenylalanine, and has 13 residues. Only the CDR3 region is kept as DNA, spanning 39 bases read in frame from base 1. The V and J ends are trimmed by 7 bases and 2 bases, leaving 13 bases between them. To demonstrate the VDJtools post-analysis software, the study profiled TCR beta repertoires from the peripheral blood of some 13 young patients with multiple sclerosis. The multiple sclerosis patients were children and adolescents between roughly 6 and 17 years of age. This receptor was obtained from a girl between 10 and 17 years old with multiple sclerosis. The sequence joins TRBV5-1 to TRBJ2-7, with TRBD2 as a weak D call on 5 bases. The sequencing input was blood. The nucleotides are TGCGCCAGCGGGGAGACGGATGCCTACGAGCAGTACTTC. This yields the protein CASGETDAYEQYF.